Sequencing of this TCR delta chain was carried out in a study of gamma-delta T cells after stem cell transplantation. In the case of this clone: The protein given by TCRdb reflects a much larger clone and differs at residue 6 from this DNA's translation, likely from a read error; the protein shown is the DNA's translation.

TCRdb applied CATT to the RT-PCR reads for clone calling. The table has under 7,000 delta-chain clones, roughly 2% seen once. The J segment lost 0 bases and the V segment lost 3 bases, leaving 8 bases of the junction unmatched. The CDR3 extends over 16 amino acids. Looked up from germline, CDR1 is GEAIGNYY and CDR2 is EKD. The TCR was taken from a human donor. It is not recorded whose cells these are; they may come from a transplant donor. The J gene is TRDJ1, the V gene TRDV2, with TRDD3 matching over 8 bases. The sequencing input was gamma-delta T cells. The CDR3: CACDGPLGAYTDKLIF. CDR3 coding DNA: TGTGCCTGTGACGGGCCACTGGGGGCCTACACCGATAAACTCATCTTT.